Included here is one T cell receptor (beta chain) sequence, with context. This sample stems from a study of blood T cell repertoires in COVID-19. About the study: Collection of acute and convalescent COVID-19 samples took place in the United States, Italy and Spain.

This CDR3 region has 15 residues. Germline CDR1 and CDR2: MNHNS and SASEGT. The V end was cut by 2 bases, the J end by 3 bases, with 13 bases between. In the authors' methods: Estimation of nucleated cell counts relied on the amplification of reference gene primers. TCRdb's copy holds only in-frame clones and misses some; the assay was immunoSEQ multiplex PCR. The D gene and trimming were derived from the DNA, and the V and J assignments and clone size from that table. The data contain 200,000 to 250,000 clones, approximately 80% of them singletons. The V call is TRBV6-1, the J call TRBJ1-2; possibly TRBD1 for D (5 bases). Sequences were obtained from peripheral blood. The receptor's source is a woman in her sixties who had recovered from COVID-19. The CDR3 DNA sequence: TGTGCCAGCAGTGAACAGCAGGGTCGGGACTATGGCTACACCTTC. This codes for CASSEQQGRDYGYTF.